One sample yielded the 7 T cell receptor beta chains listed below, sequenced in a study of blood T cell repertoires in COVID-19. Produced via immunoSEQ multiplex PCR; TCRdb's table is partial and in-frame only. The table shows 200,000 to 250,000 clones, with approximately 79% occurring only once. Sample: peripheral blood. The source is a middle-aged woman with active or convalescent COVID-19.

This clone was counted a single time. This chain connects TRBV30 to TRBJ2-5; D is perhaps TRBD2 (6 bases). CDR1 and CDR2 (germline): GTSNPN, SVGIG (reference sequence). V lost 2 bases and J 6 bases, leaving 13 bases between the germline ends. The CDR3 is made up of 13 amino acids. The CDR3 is CAWSRRGPKTQYF. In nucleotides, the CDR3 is TGTGCCTGGAGTCGGCGGGGCCCCAAGACCCAGTACTTC.

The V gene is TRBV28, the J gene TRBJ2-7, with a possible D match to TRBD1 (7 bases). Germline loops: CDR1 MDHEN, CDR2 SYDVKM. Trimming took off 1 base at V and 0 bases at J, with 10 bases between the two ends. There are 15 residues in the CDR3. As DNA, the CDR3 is TGTGCCAGCAGTTTATCCAGGGGGGTCTCCTACGAGCAGTACTTC. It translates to CASSLSRGVSYEQYF.

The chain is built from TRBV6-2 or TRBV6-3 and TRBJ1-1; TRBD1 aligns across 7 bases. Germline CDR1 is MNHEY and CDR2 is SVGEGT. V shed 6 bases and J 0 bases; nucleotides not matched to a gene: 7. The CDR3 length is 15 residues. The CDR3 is CASSGQVIMNTEAFF. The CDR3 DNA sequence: TGTGCCAGCAGCGGACAGGTGATAATGAACACTGAAGCTTTCTTT.

Written as DNA, the CDR3 is TGTGCCAGCAGTTTAATCCGCCCGGGAGACACTGAAGCTTTCTTT. This translates into CASSLIRPGDTEAFF. The chain carries TRBV27 and TRBJ1-1, with D unresolved. The germline CDR1 and CDR2 sequences are MNHEY and SMNVEV (reference sequence). Between the trimmed V and J ends, which lost 2 bases and 3 bases, there was a span of 13 bases. The CDR3 runs to 15 residues.

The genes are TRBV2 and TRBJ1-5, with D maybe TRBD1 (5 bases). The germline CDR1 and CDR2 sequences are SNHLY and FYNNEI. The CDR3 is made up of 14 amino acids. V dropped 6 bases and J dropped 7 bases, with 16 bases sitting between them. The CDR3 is CASSAGGVSQPQHF. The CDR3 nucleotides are TGTGCCAGCAGCGCCGGGGGGGTTAGCCAGCCCCAGCATTTT.

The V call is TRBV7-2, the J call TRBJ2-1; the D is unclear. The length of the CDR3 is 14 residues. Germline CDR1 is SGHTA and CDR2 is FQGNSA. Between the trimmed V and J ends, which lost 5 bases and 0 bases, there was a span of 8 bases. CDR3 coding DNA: TGTGCCAGCAGCCCTAGGAACTCCTACAATGAGCAGTTCTTC. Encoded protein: CASSPRNSYNEQFF. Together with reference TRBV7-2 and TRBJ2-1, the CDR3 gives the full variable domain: GAGVSQSPSNKVTEKGKDVELRCDPISGHTALYWYRQSLGQGLEFLIYFQGNSAPDKSGLPSDRFSAERTGGSVSTLTIQRTQQEDSAVYLCASSPRNSYNEQFFGPGTRLTVL.

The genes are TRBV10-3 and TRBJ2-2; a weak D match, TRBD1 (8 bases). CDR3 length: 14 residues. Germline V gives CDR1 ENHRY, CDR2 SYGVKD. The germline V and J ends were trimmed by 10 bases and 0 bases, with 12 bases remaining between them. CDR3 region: CATTGGANTGELFF. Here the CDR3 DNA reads TGTGCCACCACAGGGGGGGCGAACACCGGGGAGCTGTTTTTT.